The 3 T cell receptor beta chains reported below all come from one sample, sequenced in a study of shared clonotypes between healthy human individuals. Here immunoSEQ multiplex PCR was the method, and the copy in TCRdb shows in-frame clones only, minus some. Here the sample spans approximately 2.1 million clones, more than 80% being singletons. Sequencing used naive CD4+ T cells from PBMCs. Subset: CD45RA+ positively selected. The receptors were gathered from a man younger than 30 in good health. Some clones in this sample may be carry-over from other donors' samples.

The J gene is TRBJ2-5, the V gene TRBV4-1; D gene uncertain. Between the trimmed V and J ends, which lost 1 base and 4 bases, there was a span of 7 bases. The CDR3 extends over 13 amino acids. Germline V CDR1 and CDR2: MGHRA, YSYEKL. CDR3 bases: TGCGCCAGCAGCCAAGTCTATTCAGAGACCCAGTACTTC. Its translation is CASSQVYSETQYF.

The chain combines TRBV9 with TRBJ1-4, with D maybe TRBD1 (6 bases). Germline CDR1 is SGDLS and CDR2 is YYNGEE. Trimming stripped 2 bases from V and 1 base from J, with 15 bases between. CDR3 length: 17 residues. This CDR3 reads CASSVSEGVRTNEKLFF. DNA of the CDR3: TGTGCCAGCAGCGTTTCAGAGGGGGTCCGAACTAATGAAAAACTGTTTTTT.

The chain joins TRBV2 to TRBJ2-5; 9 bases fit TRBD2. This CDR3 has 16 residues. Trimming removed 6 bases from V and 4 bases from J; junction bases left unmatched: 12. Germline-derived CDR1 and CDR2 are SNHLY and FYNNEI. As DNA, the CDR3 is TGTGCCAGCAGCCTTGAGCTAGCGGGGAGCGGAGAGACCCAGTACTTC. Its translation is CASSLELAGSGETQYF.